One sample yielded the 21 T cell receptor beta chains listed below, sequenced in a study of cytomegalovirus exposure and HLA in healthy donors. PCR used 60 Vbeta primers and 13 Jbeta primers. Sequencing used immunoSEQ multiplex PCR; TCRdb keeps in-frame clones, though not all of them. The table shows under 200,000 clones, with about two thirds occurring only once. Sequenced material: PBMCs. The receptors derive from a young woman in good health and CMV-seropositive.

This clone has more than one count but fewer than ten. The chain joins TRBV7-9 to TRBJ2-3, with 9 bases matching TRBD2. The CDR3 has 16 residues. Trimming took 1 base from V and 4 from J; bases not matched to a gene: 6. Germline CDR1 and CDR2: SEHNR and FQNEAQ (reference sequence). Here the CDR3 DNA reads TGTGCCAGCAGCTTAGGAGGCGCGGGAGGGGCAGATACGCAGTATTTT. It yields the protein CASSLGGAGGADTQYF.

This chain links TRBV7-2 with TRBJ2-7; 14 bases map to TRBD2. V shed 4 bases, J shed 2 bases, and the junction held 7 bases outside the gene matches. The CDR3 spans 17 residues. Germline V CDR1 and CDR2: SGHTA, FQGNSA. As DNA, the CDR3 is TGTGCCAGCAGCTCAGCCCGACTAGCGGGGGGGCCCTACGAGCAGTACTTC. It is translated as CASSSARLAGGPYEQYF.

The J gene is TRBJ1-1, the V gene TRBV9, with TRBD1 as a possible D gene (6 bases). Trimming took off 2 bases at V and 14 bases at J, with 13 bases between the two ends. Germline CDR1 SGDLS, CDR2 YYNGEE. The CDR3 loop spans 11 amino acids. CDR3 protein: CASSVSGVKFF. The CDR3 DNA follows: TGTGCCAGCAGCGTTTCAGGGGTTAAATTCTTT.

This clone was seen more than once but under ten times. The J gene is TRBJ1-1, the V gene TRBV27; TRBD1 agrees at 12 bases. The CDR3 has 16 amino acids. Germline assignment: CDR1 MNHEY and CDR2 SMNVEV (reference sequence). Trimming at V came to 6 bases and at J to 4 bases, leaving 9 bases not matched to a gene. The CDR3 DNA reads TGTGCCAGCAGACCCGGGACAGGGGGCTCGCGCACTGAAGCTTTCTTT. Amino acids: CASRPGTGGSRTEAFF.

The chain uses TRBV7-2 and TRBJ2-7, with 8 bases matching TRBD2. CDR1 is SGHTA and CDR2 is FQGNSA in the germline V gene. This CDR3 contains 16 residues. V dropped 1 base and J dropped 1; count of bases not matched to a gene: 6. DNA of the CDR3: TGTGCCAGCAGCTTAGTCACTAGCGGATATTCCTACGAGCAGTACTTC. Residues: CASSLVTSGYSYEQYF.

The count of this clone is one. This chain uses TRBV2 with TRBJ1-2, with D perhaps TRBD1 (5 bases). The V and J ends lost 0 bases and 1 base respectively, with 12 bases between them. CDR1 is SNHLY, CDR2 FYNNEI, per germline. This CDR3 has 16 residues. The CDR3 DNA follows: TGTGCCAGCAGTGAAGCGAATGGGGCTGGTAACTATGGCTACACCTTC. Its translation is CASSEANGAGNYGYTF. Drawing the rest from reference TRBV2 and TRBJ1-2, the complete variable domain is EPEVTQTPSHQVTQMGQEVILRCVPISNHLYFYWYRQILGQKVEFLVSFYNNEISEKSEIFDDQFSVERPDGSNFTLKIRSTKLEDSAMYFCASSEANGAGNYGYTFGSGTRLTVV.

The chain employs TRBV7-8 and TRBJ2-3; TRBD1 agrees at 8 bases. V dropped 5 bases and J dropped 6; count of bases not matched to a gene: 4. Germline V lookup: CDR1 SGHVS, CDR2 FQNEAQ. The CDR3 extends over 13 amino acids. The CDR3 region has the DNA TGTGCCAGCAGCCTACACAGGGGGGATACGCAGTATTTT. It encodes CASSLHRGDTQYF.

Only a few counts were recorded for this clone. DNA for the CDR3: TGTGCCAGCAGCCTAGCGGTGGCGGGAGATACGCAGTATTTT. Translated: CASSLAVAGDTQYF. The chain carries TRBV7-3 and TRBJ2-3; 7 nucleotides agree with TRBD2. Germline-derived CDR1 and CDR2 are SGHTA and FQGTGA. The CDR3 sequence is 14 residues long. V trimming: 5 bases; J trimming: 5 bases; junction bases outside the gene matches: 7.

In its sample, this clone was seen a few times. This sequence joins TRBV4-2 and TRBJ1-2, with 10 bases matching TRBD1. The CDR3 totals 17 residues. V shed 4 bases, J shed 3 bases, and the junction held 11 bases outside the gene matches. From germline, CDR1 is LGHNA and CDR2 YNFKEQ. CDR3 amino acids: CASSRGQGTAGDYGYTF. The CDR3 DNA reads TGTGCCAGCAGCCGGGGACAGGGGACCGCAGGGGACTATGGCTACACCTTC.

This clone occurred once. V is TRBV2 and J is TRBJ1-3, with unresolved D. The V end was cut by 10 bases, the J end by 0 bases, with 19 bases between. Germline CDR1 is SNHLY and CDR2 is FYNNEI. The CDR3 contains 16 residues. CDR3 region: CATAFDPVNSGNTIYF. The CDR3 DNA sequence: TGTGCCACCGCCTTTGATCCAGTGAACTCTGGAAACACCATATATTTT.

The rearrangement joins TRBV9 to TRBJ1-2; the D gene is possibly TRBD1 (6 bases). Trimming took off 0 bases at V and 0 bases at J, with 12 bases between the two ends. The CDR3 totals 16 residues. CDR1 is SGDLS, CDR2 YYNGEE, per germline. The CDR3 protein is CASSVAGATTNYGYTF. CDR3 coding DNA: TGTGCCAGCAGCGTAGCAGGGGCCACAACTAACTATGGCTACACCTTC.

The genes are TRBV14 and TRBJ2-7; 8 bases are shared with TRBD2. The CDR3 runs 17 residues. The junction had 9 bases not matched to a gene; V was cut back by 0 bases and J by 2 bases. CDR1 and CDR2 from the germline V gene are SGHDN and FVKESK. This CDR3 reads CASSQDLAGRKTYEQYF. CDR3 DNA: TGTGCCAGCAGCCAAGATCTAGCGGGTAGAAAAACCTACGAGCAGTACTTC.

The chain has TRBV27 and TRBJ2-1; TRBD2 matches 14 bases. CDR1 and CDR2 from the germline V gene are MNHEY and SMNVEV (reference sequence). V was clipped by 3 bases and J by 0 bases; unmatched bases: 4. The CDR3 sequence is 18 residues long. For the CDR3, the DNA is TGTGCCAGCAGTTTCTGGACTAGCGGGGGGAGCTCCTACAATGAGCAGTTCTTC. Residues: CASSFWTSGGSSYNEQFF.

The chain links TRBV4-1 to TRBJ2-2, with a weak D call TRBD2 (5 bases). V lost 4 bases and J 5 bases, leaving 11 bases between the germline ends. Germline V gene sequence: CDR1 MGHRA, CDR2 YSYEKL. CDR3 size: 14 residues. CDR3 protein: CASSPSSITGELFF. The DNA of the CDR3 is TGCGCCAGCAGCCCCTCTAGCATTACCGGGGAGCTGTTTTTT.

The V call is TRBV6-6, the J call TRBJ1-3; D might be TRBD1 (6 bases). V was trimmed by 6 bases and J by 0 bases, leaving 15 bases between them. Germline lookup yields CDR1 MNHNY and CDR2 SVGAGI (reference sequence). This CDR3 spans 16 amino acids. The CDR3 loop is CASSYVQGFSGNTIYF. The DNA of the CDR3 is TGTGCCAGCAGCTACGTACAGGGTTTCTCTGGAAACACCATATATTTT.

This clone was observed a few times. This chain links TRBV19 with TRBJ2-7; TRBD2 might be the D (5 bases). The CDR3 is 15 amino acids. V lost 4 bases to trimming and J lost 1 base, with 14 bases between them. Per germline, CDR1 LNHDA and CDR2 SQIVND (reference sequence). The CDR3 region is CASSNGLRDSYEQYF. As DNA, the CDR3 is TGTGCCAGTAGTAACGGGCTTCGGGATTCCTACGAGCAGTACTTC.

The chain carries TRBV19 and TRBJ1-1; TRBD1 matches 8 bases. This CDR3 has 16 residues. V trimming: 5 bases; J trimming: 4 bases; junction bases outside the gene matches: 12. Germline V gives CDR1 LNHDA, CDR2 SQIVND (reference sequence). The CDR3 loop reads CASSPPHRGKGTEAFF. In DNA, the CDR3 is TGTGCCAGTAGTCCCCCCCACAGGGGGAAGGGCACTGAAGCTTTCTTT.

V usage is TRBV5-1 and J usage is TRBJ1-1, with unresolved D. The germline gives CDR1 SGHRS, CDR2 YFSETQ. The CDR3 sequence is 12 residues long. V lost 0 bases and J lost 3, with 3 bases in between. CDR3 DNA sequence: TGCGCCAGCAGCTTGGCAGACACTGAAGCTTTCTTT. Protein: CASSLADTEAFF.

This chain links TRBV9 with TRBJ1-1; D may be TRBD1 (6 bases). Trimming took off 4 bases at V and 5 bases at J, with 12 bases between the two ends. This CDR3 has 13 amino acids. From germline, CDR1 is SGDLS and CDR2 YYNGEE. DNA of the CDR3: TGTGCCAGCAGCTCAACAGGGTTGACTGAAGCTTTCTTT. This sequence encodes CASSSTGLTEAFF.

The chain has TRBV5-4 and TRBJ2-7; 8 positions agree with TRBD1. The V and J ends lost 2 bases and 1 base, in that order; junction bases with no gene match: 5. This CDR3 is built from 15 residues. Germline V gene lookup returns CDR1 SGHNT and CDR2 YYREEE (reference sequence). The CDR3 DNA is TGTGCCAGCAGCTTCCCGAGGACAGGGTCCTACGAGCAGTACTTC. Amino acid sequence: CASSFPRTGSYEQYF.

Remarks on this clone: Additional DNA sequences in this sample encode the identical CDR3. V and J are TRBV4-1 and TRBJ2-7; 7 nucleotides agree with TRBD2. The V gene's germline CDR1 is MGHRA and CDR2 YSYEKL. V lost 4 bases, J lost 6 bases, and 6 bases stayed unmatched. CDR3 length equals 13 residues. CDR3: CASSPSGTLEQYF. The CDR3, as DNA: TGCGCCAGCAGCCCGAGCGGGACCCTCGAGCAGTACTTC.